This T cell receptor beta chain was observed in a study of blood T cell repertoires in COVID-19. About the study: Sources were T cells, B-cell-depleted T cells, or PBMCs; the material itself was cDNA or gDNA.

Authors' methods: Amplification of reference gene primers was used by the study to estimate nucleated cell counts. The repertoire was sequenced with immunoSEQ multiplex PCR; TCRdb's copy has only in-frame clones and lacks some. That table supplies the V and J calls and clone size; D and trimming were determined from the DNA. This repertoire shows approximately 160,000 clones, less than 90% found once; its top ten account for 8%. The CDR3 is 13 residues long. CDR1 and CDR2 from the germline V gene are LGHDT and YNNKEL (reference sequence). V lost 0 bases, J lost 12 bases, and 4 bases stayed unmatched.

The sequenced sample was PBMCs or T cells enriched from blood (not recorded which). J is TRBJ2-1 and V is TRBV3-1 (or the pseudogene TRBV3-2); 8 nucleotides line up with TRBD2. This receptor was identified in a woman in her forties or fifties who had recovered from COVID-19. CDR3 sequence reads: CASSQDLLAGQFF. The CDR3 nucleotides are TGTGCCAGCAGCCAAGATTTGCTAGCGGGGCAGTTCTTC.